One sample yielded the 21 T cell receptor beta chains listed below, sequenced in a study of cytomegalovirus exposure and HLA in healthy donors. A multiplex PCR was run with 60 Vbeta primers and 13 Jbeta primers. Measured with immunoSEQ multiplex PCR; TCRdb has only the in-frame clones, and not every one. The sample carries approximately 220,000 clones, less than 85% recorded once. The sample was PBMCs. Receptor source: a young man in good health and CMV-seronegative.

This rearrangement joins TRBV10-3 to TRBJ1-5; 9 bases match TRBD1. Germline CDR1 reads ENHRY; CDR2 reads SYGVKD. This CDR3 region has 16 residues. Germline trimming cut 2 bases from V and 2 bases from J; bases unmatched to any gene: 4. The CDR3 loop is CAISEARTGGNQPQHF. DNA of the CDR3: TGTGCCATCAGTGAGGCTCGGACAGGGGGCAATCAGCCCCAGCATTTT.

The CDR3 nucleotides read TGTGCCAGCAGCACTACCGGGACAGGGTCCAAAAACATTCAGTACTTC. This sequence encodes CASSTTGTGSKNIQYF. This chain connects TRBV7-9 to TRBJ2-4; the match to TRBD1 covers 9 bases. The CDR3 totals 16 residues. V trimming: 5 bases; J trimming: 2 bases; junction bases outside the gene matches: 7. From germline, CDR1 is SEHNR and CDR2 FQNEAQ (reference sequence). The full variable domain, in which reference TRBV7-9 and TRBJ2-4 provide the parts outside the CDR3, is DTGVSQNPRHKITKRGQNVTFRCDPISEHNRLYWYRQTLGQGPEFLTYFQNEAQLEKSRLLSDRFSAERPKGSFSTLEIQRTEQGDSAMYLCASSTTGTGSKNIQYFGAGTRLSVL.

This clone appeared a few times. V gene TRBV25-1 combines with J gene TRBJ2-1; no clear D gene. Germline CDR1 is MGHDK and CDR2 is SYGVNS. V lost 1 base, J lost 5 bases, and 9 bases lay in between. The CDR3 contains 14 residues. For the CDR3, the DNA is TGTGCCAGCAGTGAATCGTCCAGAAACAATGAGCAGTTCTTC. It translates to CASSESSRNNEQFF.

The rearrangement links TRBV6-1 to TRBJ1-2; a possible D gene is TRBD1 (6 bases). The CDR3 covers 15 residues. Trimming removed 3 bases from V and 2 bases from J, with 13 bases in between. Germline loops: CDR1 MNHNS, CDR2 SASEGT. CDR3 amino acids: CASSETGDSNYGYTF. The CDR3 DNA is TGTGCCAGCAGTGAGACAGGAGATTCCAACTATGGCTACACCTTC.

The rearrangement uses TRBV7-9 and TRBJ1-1, with D perhaps TRBD1 (6 bases). The CDR3 is 14 residues long. The V end lost 1 base, the J end lost 4 bases, and 10 bases lay between the germline ends. Germline V gives CDR1 SEHNR, CDR2 FQNEAQ (reference sequence). In nucleotides, the CDR3 is TGTGCCAGCAGCTTAGGGGGGCGCGGCACTGAAGCTTTCTTT. It codes for CASSLGGRGTEAFF. Using reference TRBV7-9 and TRBJ1-1 for the parts outside the CDR3, the full variable domain is DTGVSQNPRHKITKRGQNVTFRCDPISEHNRLYWYRQTLGQGPEFLTYFQNEAQLEKSRLLSDRFSAERPKGSFSTLEIQRTEQGDSAMYLCASSLGGRGTEAFFGQGTRLTVV.

The sample holds a few counts of this clone. This sequence joins TRBV5-1 and TRBJ2-7, with TRBD2 identical over 10 bases. The CDR3 sequence is 14 residues long. Unmatched junction bases numbered 1, after V lost 2 bases and J lost 2 bases. CDR1 and CDR2 from the germline V gene are SGHRS and YFSETQ. The chain's CDR3 is CASSFSGRAYEQYF. The CDR3 DNA follows: TGCGCCAGCAGCTTCAGCGGGAGGGCCTACGAGCAGTACTTC.

V is TRBV27 and J is TRBJ2-1; 9 bases map to TRBD2. With V trimmed by 5 bases and J by 3 bases, 20 bases remained unmatched. The length of the CDR3 is 20 residues. In germline, CDR1 is MNHEY, CDR2 SMNVEV (reference sequence). The DNA of the CDR3 is TGTGCCAGCAGTCGAATCCTCAGGGAAGGCGGGAGGGCAGTCTACAATGAGCAGTTCTTC. This sequence encodes CASSRILREGGRAVYNEQFF.

With respect to this clone: At one boundary the junction diverges from the germline segment, which might be a read error. The chain joins TRBV7-9 to TRBJ2-1; 9 nucleotides align to TRBD1. Germline V gene data show CDR1 as SEHNR and CDR2 as FQNEAQ (reference sequence). This CDR3 comprises 16 residues. CDR3 amino acids: CSSSETGTGSIDEQFF. The CDR3 region has the DNA TGTTCCAGCAGCGAAACCGGGACAGGGAGTATCGATGAGCAGTTCTTC.

This clone was seen a few times. V is TRBV10-3 and J is TRBJ1-5; D is unresolved. CDR1 and CDR2 (germline): ENHRY, SYGVKD. The CDR3 is 15 amino acids. Deletions cut 2 bases from V and 3 bases from J, with 11 bases between. CDR3 sequence: CAISEQMDFNQPQHF. The CDR3 bases are TGTGCCATCAGTGAGCAAATGGACTTCAATCAGCCCCAGCATTTT.

This chain connects TRBV7-2 to TRBJ1-1, with no clear D. The CDR3 is 13 amino acids. Trimming removed 5 bases from V and 3 bases from J, with 10 bases in between. The germline gives CDR1 SGHTA, CDR2 FQGNSA. CDR3 sequence (DNA): TGTGCCAGCAGCCCGACCGGGGACACTGAAGCTTTCTTT. Protein product: CASSPTGDTEAFF.

The chain couples TRBV10-2 to TRBJ2-7; D might be TRBD1 (6 bases). CDR1 is WSHSY and CDR2 is SAAADI in the germline V gene. The CDR3 extends over 13 amino acids. With 6 bases removed from V and 1 base from J, the gap between germline ends came to 10 bases. In DNA, the CDR3 is TGCGCCAGCAGCGAAGGGGGATCCTACGAGCAGTACTTC. It translates to CASSEGGSYEQYF.

This clone was detected only once. The CDR3 DNA follows: TGTGCCACCGGGACAGGGGGCAATGAGCAGTTCTTC. Protein: CATGTGGNEQFF. The chain is built from TRBV5-6 and TRBJ2-1; 11 nucleotides agree with TRBD1. This CDR3 has 12 amino acids. Per the germline V gene, CDR1 is SGHDT and CDR2 is YYEEEE. Trimming took 9 bases from V and 6 from J; bases not matched to a gene: 2.

The J gene is TRBJ2-7, the V gene TRBV28; 9 nucleotides match TRBD1. The CDR3 consists of 13 residues. The ends lost 8 bases at V and 2 bases at J; junction bases unmatched: 4. Per germline, CDR1 MDHEN and CDR2 SYDVKM. For the CDR3, the DNA is TGTGCCAGCCGGGACAGGGCTACCTACGAGCAGTACTTC. This encodes CASRDRATYEQYF.

The V call is TRBV29-1, the J call TRBJ1-1, with TRBD1 identical over 7 bases. Looked up from germline, CDR1 is SQVTM and CDR2 is ANQGSEA. Unmatched junction bases numbered 4, after V lost 5 bases and J lost 4 bases. The CDR3 totals 12 residues. CDR3 amino acids: CSVYRGGTEAFF. The CDR3 DNA reads as TGCAGCGTTTACAGGGGTGGCACTGAAGCTTTCTTT.

The chain has TRBV4-2 and TRBJ2-2; 11 positions agree with TRBD2. The CDR3 has 17 amino acids. Germline assignment: CDR1 LGHNA and CDR2 YNFKEQ. The J segment lost 8 bases and the V segment lost 0 bases, leaving 8 bases of the junction unmatched. The CDR3 coding sequence is TGTGCCAGCAGCCAAGATGGGACTAGCGGACCCTGGGGGGAGCTGTTTTTT. Amino acids: CASSQDGTSGPWGELFF.

This clone has more than one count but fewer than ten. The chain is built from TRBV5-4 and TRBJ1-1; D gene unclear. The V end lost 5 bases, the J end lost 1 base, and 12 bases lay between the germline ends. The germline V gene has CDR1 SGHNT and CDR2 YYREEE (reference sequence). CDR3 size: 14 residues. CDR3: CASSSGAGNTEAFF. The CDR3 nucleotides are TGTGCCAGCAGTTCTGGCGCGGGGAACACTGAAGCTTTCTTT.

The chain has TRBV5-1 and TRBJ1-3; D is ambiguous. The germline V and J ends were trimmed by 2 bases and 4 bases, with 4 bases remaining between them. Germline CDR1 SGHRS, CDR2 YFSETQ. The CDR3 totals 12 residues. The DNA for the CDR3 is TGCGCCAGCAGCTTTGAGGGAAACACCATATATTTT. Its translation is CASSFEGNTIYF.

The CDR3 sequence: CASSLLTRERYNEQFF. The CDR3 region has the DNA TGTGCCAGCAGCTTGTTGACGCGGGAGAGATACAATGAGCAGTTCTTC. The chain carries TRBV5-6 and TRBJ2-1; 7 bases match TRBD2. CDR3 size: 16 residues. With 1 base clipped from V and 4 bases from J, the junction kept 8 bases outside the gene matches. Germline assignment: CDR1 SGHDT and CDR2 YYEEEE.

In nucleotides, the CDR3 is TGTGCCAGCAGCTTACTAGCGACCTTCTCCTACGAGCAGTACTTC. This sequence encodes CASSLLATFSYEQYF. The V gene is TRBV11-1, the J gene TRBJ2-7; D perhaps matches TRBD2 (6 bases). CDR1 is SGHAT, CDR2 FQDESV, per germline (reference sequence). This CDR3 has 15 residues. The V end was cut by 2 bases, the J end by 0 bases, with 11 bases between.

This clone was seen a single time. The chain has TRBV10-3 and TRBJ1-2, with a weak D call TRBD1 (5 bases). V lost 5 bases and J 4 bases, leaving 11 bases between the germline ends. The CDR3 runs 13 residues. Per germline, CDR1 ENHRY and CDR2 SYGVKD. CDR3 nucleotides: TGTGCCATCAGTAAACAGGAGTCCTATGGCTACACCTTC. Protein product: CAISKQESYGYTF.

The chain links TRBV21-1 to TRBJ1-5; the D call in the table, TRBD1, was not verified against the DNA. TRBV21-1 is a pseudogene. The CDR3 spans 18 residues. CDR3 sequence: CASSKDSSGQGAHQPQHF. For the CDR3, the DNA is TGTGCCAGCAGCAAAGATTCAAGTGGACAGGGGGCGCATCAGCCCCAGCATTTT.